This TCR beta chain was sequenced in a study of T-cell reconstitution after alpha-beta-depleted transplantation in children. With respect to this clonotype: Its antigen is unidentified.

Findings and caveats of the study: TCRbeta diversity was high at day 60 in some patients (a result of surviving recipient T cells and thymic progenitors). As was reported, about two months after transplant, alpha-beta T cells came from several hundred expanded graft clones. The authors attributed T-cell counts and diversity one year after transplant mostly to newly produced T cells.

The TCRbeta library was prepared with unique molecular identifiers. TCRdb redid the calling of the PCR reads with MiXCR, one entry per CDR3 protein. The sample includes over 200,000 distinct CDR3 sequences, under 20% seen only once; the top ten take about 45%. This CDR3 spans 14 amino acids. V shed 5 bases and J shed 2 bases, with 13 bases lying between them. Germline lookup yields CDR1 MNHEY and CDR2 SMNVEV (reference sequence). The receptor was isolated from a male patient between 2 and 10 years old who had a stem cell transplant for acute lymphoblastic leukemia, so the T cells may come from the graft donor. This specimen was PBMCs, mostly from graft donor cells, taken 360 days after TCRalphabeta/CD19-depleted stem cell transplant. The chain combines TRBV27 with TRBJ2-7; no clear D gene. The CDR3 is CASSPIHTTYEQYF. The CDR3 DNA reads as TGTGCCAGCAGTCCAATACATACCACCTACGAGCAGTACTTC.